Listed here are 13 T cell receptor beta chains from one sample, sequenced in a study of beta chain features in type 1 diabetes. Reverse transcribing all isolated RNA meant expressed TCRB transcripts were sequenced. TCRdb keeps only in-frame clones here, not all; method: immunoSEQ multiplex PCR. The sample includes 500,000 to 700,000 clones, about a sixth of them seen just once. The source material was naive CD4+ T cells from blood. Source of these receptors: a man younger than 35 in good health.

The rearrangement links TRBV13 to TRBJ1-1; tentative D call: TRBD1 (6 bases). This CDR3 is 14 amino acids long. Per germline, CDR1 PRHDT and CDR2 FYEKMQ (reference sequence). V lost 1 base, J lost 6 bases, and 12 bases lay in between. The CDR3 DNA reads TGTGCCAGCAGCTTAGCCAGGGGAAGTTCTGAAGCTTTCTTT. It is translated as CASSLARGSSEAFF.

The chain joins TRBV5-1 to TRBJ1-2, with 7 positions matching TRBD1. Germline lookup yields CDR1 SGHRS and CDR2 YFSETQ. With 5 bases clipped from V and 6 bases from J, the junction kept 16 bases outside the gene matches. The CDR3 contains 16 residues. CDR3 in amino acids: CASRRERQGRRDGYTF. The CDR3 bases are TGCGCCAGCAGACGTGAAAGACAGGGCCGGAGGGATGGCTACACCTTC.

The chain joins TRBV29-1 to TRBJ1-4, with D possibly matching TRBD1 (5 bases). Germline values: CDR1 SQVTM, CDR2 ANQGSEA. The CDR3 covers 13 residues. V lost 3 bases and J 3 bases, leaving 8 bases between the germline ends. DNA of the CDR3: TGCAGCGTTGATTTGGGGGCTAATGAAAAACTGTTTTTT. This encodes CSVDLGANEKLFF.

This clone showed up just a few times. V gene TRBV29-1 combines with J gene TRBJ2-4, with D hard to call. Per the germline V gene, CDR1 is SQVTM and CDR2 is ANQGSEA. The germline V and J ends were trimmed by 7 bases and 1 base, with 14 bases remaining between them. The CDR3 runs to 14 residues. The CDR3 region has the DNA TGCAGCGCTCGTACCAGATTGGCCAAAAACATTCAGTACTTC. This encodes CSARTRLAKNIQYF.

The chain carries TRBV28 and TRBJ1-2, with D unresolved. This CDR3 contains 15 residues. The V gene lost 7 bases and the J gene lost 0 bases, with 15 bases spanning the gap. Germline-derived CDR1 and CDR2 are MDHEN and SYDVKM. The DNA for the CDR3 is TGTGCCAGCAACCTCCCGGGCTTAGCTAACTATGGCTACACCTTC. It codes for CASNLPGLANYGYTF.

This clone was detected a few times. V and J are TRBV5-5 and TRBJ2-5; a weak D match, TRBD1 (6 bases). The CDR3 is made up of 15 amino acids. Trimming took off 5 bases at V and 5 bases at J, with 19 bases between the two ends. CDR1 and CDR2 (germline): SGHKS, YYEKEE (reference sequence). In nucleotides, the CDR3 is TGTGCCAGCAGTTTTGCCCCACCAACAGGGGAGACCCAGTACTTC. Translated, it gives CASSFAPPTGETQYF.

The V and J genes are TRBV10-3 and TRBJ2-3; 12 bases map to TRBD1. CDR1 and CDR2 (germline): ENHRY, SYGVKD. V lost 6 bases, J lost 2 bases, and 6 bases stayed unmatched. The CDR3 spans 16 residues. The CDR3 sequence is CAIRGTGGAYTDTQYF. The CDR3 nucleotides read TGTGCCATCAGAGGGACAGGGGGCGCCTACACAGATACGCAGTATTTT.

In this sample, this clone turned up a few times. The chain combines TRBV18 with TRBJ2-4; D gene unclear. The CDR3 covers 11 residues. Germline CDR1 is KGHSH and CDR2 is LQKENI. The V gene lost 6 bases and the J gene lost 8 bases, with 8 bases spanning the gap. The CDR3 sequence is CASSENDIQYF. In nucleotides, the CDR3 is TGTGCCAGCTCTGAAAACGACATTCAGTACTTC.

The genes are TRBV5-6 and TRBJ2-7; 7 positions match TRBD1. The CDR3 is made up of 15 amino acids. CDR1 and CDR2 from the germline V gene are SGHDT and YYEEEE. The ends lost 5 bases at V and 5 bases at J; junction bases unmatched: 13. In DNA, the CDR3 is TGTGCCAGCAGGTCCCCGTCAAGGGGGCAGAACGAGCAGTACTTC. Translation: CASRSPSRGQNEQYF.

Written as DNA, the CDR3 is TGTGCCAGCAGCGAGGGACAGGGTTTTTCACCCCTCCACTTT. It encodes CASSEGQGFSPLHF. This chain links TRBV7-9 with TRBJ1-6, with TRBD1 matching 9 bases. The germline V gene encodes CDR1 SEHNR and CDR2 FQNEAQ (reference sequence). The CDR3 is made up of 14 amino acids. V was clipped by 5 bases and J by 9 bases; unmatched bases: 5.

This clone has a handful of counts. The genes are TRBV5-8 and TRBJ1-5; no reliable D call. The V end was cut by 2 bases, the J end by 4 bases, with 7 bases between. The germline gives CDR1 SGHTS, CDR2 YDEGEE. CDR3 size: 13 residues. The DNA of the CDR3 is TGTGCCAGCAGCTTAAGGCGGAATCAGCCCCAGCATTTT. Its protein is CASSLRRNQPQHF.

The chain is built from TRBV7-2 and TRBJ2-3, with D uncertain. Deletions cut 5 bases from V and 2 bases from J, with 5 bases between. This CDR3 has 12 residues. CDR1 and CDR2 (germline): SGHTA, FQGNSA. For the CDR3, the DNA is TGTGCCAGCAGCCAAAACACAGATACGCAGTATTTT. Encoded protein: CASSQNTDTQYF.

In this sample, this clone turned up a few times. The J gene is TRBJ2-3, the V gene TRBV6-1; D might be TRBD1 (6 bases). Trimming shortened V by 3 bases and J by 1 base, and 11 bases separated the two germline ends. This CDR3 region has 15 residues. Germline CDR1 and CDR2: MNHNS and SASEGT. The CDR3 nucleotides are TGTGCCAGCAGTGATGGGGGCCTCGGCACAGATACGCAGTATTTT. This translates into CASSDGGLGTDTQYF.